A selection of T cell receptor beta chains follows, all from one sample in a study of neurological immune-mediated disorders. TCRdb re-derived calls from the 5' RACE reads in MiXCR, one entry per CDR3 protein. The data hold some 57,000 distinct CDR3 sequences, with around 4.8% observed a single time. Material: PBMCs. The receptors stem from a woman in her forties or fifties with multiple sclerosis. CDR3s include the opening cysteine and the closing phenylalanine or tryptophan. D genes are given only for firm matches. The size entry gives once, few or many counts, or a class when the clone is expanded.

CDR3aa: CALRQGQDNEQFF; CDR3nt: TGTGCCTTGAGACAGGGGCAAGACAATGAGCAGTTCTTC; j_gene: TRBJ2-1; v_gene: TRBV10-3; d_gene: TRBD1; abundance: many
CDR3aa: CASSQARLGFWDSPLHF; CDR3nt: TGTGCCAGCAGCCAAGCGCGGCTAGGGTTCTGGGACTCACCCCTCCACTTT; j_gene: TRBJ1-6; v_gene: TRBV14; d_gene: .; abundance: many
CDR3aa: CASSDGGADYEQYF; CDR3nt: TGTGCCAGCAGCGACGGGGGGGCGGACTACGAGCAGTACTTC; j_gene: TRBJ2-7; v_gene: TRBV7-2; d_gene: TRBD2; abundance: many
CDR3aa: CSARSESGGSYNEQFF; CDR3nt: TGCAGTGCTAGATCCGAAAGCGGGGGGTCCTACAATGAGCAGTTCTTC; j_gene: TRBJ2-1; v_gene: TRBV20-1; d_gene: TRBD2; abundance: many
CDR3aa: CASSYTASDVLTF; CDR3nt: TGCGCCAGCAGCTACACGGCCAGCGACGTCCTGACTTTC; j_gene: TRBJ2-6; v_gene: TRBV5-1; d_gene: .; abundance: few
CDR3aa: CSATSPSGVRYTQYF; CDR3nt: TGCAGTGCCACCTCCCCTAGCGGGGTGAGGTATACGCAGTATTTT; j_gene: TRBJ2-3; v_gene: TRBV20-1; d_gene: TRBD2; abundance: many
CDR3aa: CASSLVGASTDTQYF; CDR3nt: TGTGCCAGCAGCTTAGTAGGGGCAAGCACAGATACGCAGTATTTT; j_gene: TRBJ2-3; v_gene: TRBV7-2; d_gene: .; abundance: many
CDR3aa: CASSQEGSYNEQFF; CDR3nt: TGCGCCAGCAGCCAAGAAGGCAGTTACAATGAGCAGTTCTTC; j_gene: TRBJ2-1; v_gene: TRBV4-1; d_gene: .; abundance: many
CDR3aa: CASTISVGDTQYF; CDR3nt: TGTGCCAGCACCATCTCCGTAGGAGATACGCAGTATTTT; j_gene: TRBJ2-3; v_gene: TRBV2; d_gene: .; abundance: many
CDR3aa: CASNQDDGAGANVLTF; CDR3nt: TGCGCCAGCAACCAAGACGACGGTGCTGGGGCCAACGTCCTGACTTTC; j_gene: TRBJ2-6; v_gene: TRBV4-3; d_gene: .; abundance: many